These 21 T cell receptor beta chains were sequenced from one sample in a study of blood T cell repertoires in COVID-19. Sequencing used immunoSEQ multiplex PCR; TCRdb keeps in-frame clones, though not all of them. The sample lists roughly 250,000 clones, roughly four fifths occurring once. Sequencing was done on a sample of peripheral blood. The receptors were gathered from a person aged 70 to 85 with COVID-19, enrolled during active disease.

This chain uses TRBV10-3 with TRBJ2-3; tentative D call: TRBD2 (6 bases). Per germline, CDR1 ENHRY and CDR2 SYGVKD. This CDR3 has 15 residues. The germline V and J ends were trimmed by 7 bases and 4 bases, with 18 bases remaining between them. CDR3 nucleotides: TGTGCCATCAACGCGGGACGGCCAAATTCAGATACGCAGTATTTT. Its translation is CAINAGRPNSDTQYF.

The chain uses TRBV7-3 and TRBJ1-6; D gene unclear. This CDR3 region has 15 residues. Looked up from germline, CDR1 is SGHTA and CDR2 is FQGTGA. V gave up 6 bases and J gave up 0 bases, with 9 bases separating them. The CDR3 region has the DNA TGTGCCAGCAGGATAGACAACTCCTATAATTCACCCCTCCACTTT. Its protein product is CASRIDNSYNSPLHF.

The chain links TRBV21-1 to TRBJ1-2; the table's TRBD1 call for D was not verified on the DNA. TRBV21-1 counts as a pseudogene. This CDR3 is 14 amino acids long. The CDR3, as DNA: TGTGCCAGCAGTACAGGGACGGGATACTATGGCTACACCTTC. This gives the protein CASSTGTGYYGYTF.

The rearrangement joins TRBV21-1 to TRBJ2-7; the table's D call, TRBD2, was not checked against the DNA. TRBV21-1 is a known pseudogene. The CDR3 consists of 11 residues. The CDR3 sequence: CAEAVRHEQYF. The CDR3 region has the DNA TGTGCCGAAGCGGTGAGACACGAGCAGTACTTC.

V is TRBV30 and J is TRBJ1-4, with 9 positions matching TRBD1. Germline lookup yields CDR1 GTSNPN and CDR2 SVGIG (reference sequence). CDR3 size: 13 residues. V shed 4 bases, J shed 8 bases, and the junction held 5 bases outside the gene matches. CDR3 loop: CAWKGQGREKLFF. In DNA form, the CDR3 reads TGTGCCTGGAAGGGACAGGGCCGCGAAAAACTGTTTTTT.

CDR3 bases: TGCGCCAGCAGCCAAGAGACTTATAACTATGGCTACACCTTC. This sequence encodes CASSQETYNYGYTF. The chain employs TRBV4-1 and TRBJ1-2; no firm D call. With 0 bases removed from V and 1 base from J, the gap between germline ends came to 6 bases. From germline, CDR1 is MGHRA and CDR2 YSYEKL. The CDR3 has 14 amino acids.

CDR3 sequence: CASSMGQNNEKLFF. CDR3 bases: TGTGCCAGCAGCATGGGACAGAATAATGAAAAACTGTTTTTT. The gene calls are TRBV7-3 and TRBJ1-4; 7 nucleotides align to TRBD1. Per germline, CDR1 SGHTA and CDR2 FQGTGA. V trimming: 5 bases; J trimming: 4 bases; junction bases outside the gene matches: 4. This CDR3 contains 14 residues.

This chain connects TRBV4-3 to TRBJ1-6; a possible D gene is TRBD1 (5 bases). The V end lost 3 bases, the J end lost 8 bases, and 23 bases lay between the germline ends. The CDR3 consists of 18 residues. Germline-derived CDR1 and CDR2 are LGHNA and YSLEER. This chain's CDR3 is CASSQGLGRGVLYSPLHF. The CDR3 bases are TGCGCCAGCAGCCAGGGCTTGGGGAGGGGCGTATTGTATTCACCCCTCCACTTT.

The CDR3 DNA sequence: TGTGCCACCAGCAGAGATCAAGGGGCTCGGAATCAGCCCCAGCATTTT. It specifies CATSRDQGARNQPQHF. The chain links TRBV15 to TRBJ1-5; possibly TRBD1 for D (5 bases). This CDR3 spans 16 amino acids. Germline V gene lookup returns CDR1 LNHNV and CDR2 YYDKDF (reference sequence). Trimming pared 0 bases from V and 4 bases from J, leaving 13 bases between.

The chain combines TRBV9 with TRBJ2-5, with 9 bases lining up with TRBD2. CDR1 and CDR2 (germline): SGDLS, YYNGEE. The CDR3 totals 15 residues. V shed 0 bases and J 5 bases; nucleotides not matched to a gene: 5. CDR3 nucleotides: TGTGCCAGCAGCGTAGATAGCGGGGGTCGGGAGACCCAGTACTTC. Its protein product is CASSVDSGGRETQYF.

V usage is TRBV18 and J usage is TRBJ1-6, with D hard to call. From germline, CDR1 is KGHSH and CDR2 LQKENI. The CDR3 sequence is 15 residues long. The germline V and J ends were trimmed by 1 base and 9 bases, with 13 bases remaining between them. The CDR3 sequence is CASSPQGLAGSPLHF. The DNA for the CDR3 is TGTGCCAGCTCACCACAGGGCCTCGCGGGTTCACCCCTCCACTTT.

CDR3 sequence reads: CASSIRNTEAFF. CDR3 DNA: TGTGCCAGCAGTATCAGGAACACTGAAGCTTTCTTT. V gene TRBV14 combines with J gene TRBJ1-1; D gene ambiguous. Per the germline V gene, CDR1 is SGHDN and CDR2 is FVKESK. CDR3 length: 12 amino acids. Between the trimmed V and J ends, which lost 6 bases and 1 base, there was a span of 6 bases. The variable domain in full, completed from reference TRBV14 and TRBJ1-1, reads EAGVTQFPSHSVIEKGQTVTLRCDPISGHDNLYWYRRVMGKEIKFLLHFVKESKQDESGMPNNRFLAERTGGTYSTLKVQPAELEDSGVYFCASSIRNTEAFFGQGTRLTVV.

This rearrangement joins TRBV6-2 or TRBV6-3 to TRBJ1-6, with D unclear. The CDR3 is 14 amino acids. V was clipped by 5 bases and J by 6 bases, with 11 bases between them. CDR1 is MNHEY and CDR2 is SVGEGT in the germline V gene. The CDR3 DNA reads TGTGCCAGCAGTCCCCCACGGGTTAATTCACCCCTCCACTTT. Amino acids: CASSPPRVNSPLHF.

The chain employs TRBV27 and TRBJ2-1; 13 bases match TRBD2. The CDR3 runs to 15 residues. Germline V gives CDR1 MNHEY, CDR2 SMNVEV (reference sequence). V was pared by 8 bases and J by 2 bases, with 3 bases of the junction left unmatched. The CDR3 sequence is CASGGLAGAYNEQFF. The CDR3 nucleotides read TGTGCCAGCGGTGGACTAGCGGGAGCCTACAATGAGCAGTTCTTC.

The V call is TRBV7-2, the J call TRBJ1-3; maybe TRBD1 (6 bases). Trimming stripped 5 bases from V and 0 bases from J, with 14 bases between. Germline V gives CDR1 SGHTA, CDR2 FQGNSA. The CDR3 extends over 16 amino acids. The CDR3 loop reads CASSPGQRISGNTIYF. The CDR3 DNA follows: TGTGCCAGCAGCCCCGGACAGCGGATCTCTGGAAACACCATATATTTT.

There are a few counts of this clone. This chain connects TRBV6-2 or TRBV6-3 to TRBJ1-3; the match to TRBD1 covers 10 bases. Germline V gene lookup returns CDR1 MNHEY and CDR2 SVGEGT. The CDR3 spans 19 residues. Trimming removed 4 bases from V and 0 bases from J; junction bases left unmatched: 12. CDR3: CASSFYRDRGAGSGNTIYF. CDR3 DNA: TGTGCCAGCAGTTTCTACCGGGACAGGGGAGCTGGCTCTGGAAACACCATATATTTT.

This clone has only one observation. The chain recombines TRBV6-2 or TRBV6-3 with TRBJ2-7, with TRBD1 matching 10 bases. J was trimmed by 3 bases and V by 1 base; bases with no gene match: 6. Germline lookup yields CDR1 MNHEY and CDR2 SVGEGT. There are 16 residues in the CDR3. CDR3 in DNA: TGTGCCAGCAGTTACTTTCGGGACAGGGGAGACTACGAGCAGTACTTC. Translated, it gives CASSYFRDRGDYEQYF.

This clone was detected once. The chain employs TRBV19 and TRBJ2-3; D is possibly TRBD2 (6 bases). V was trimmed by 3 bases and J by 1 base, leaving 11 bases between them. The CDR3 extends over 15 amino acids. Germline V gives CDR1 LNHDA, CDR2 SQIVND (reference sequence). CDR3 DNA: TGTGCCAGTAGTATTAGGAGGGTTCGCACAGATACGCAGTATTTT. Its protein product is CASSIRRVRTDTQYF. The full variable domain, completed using reference TRBV19 and TRBJ2-3, is DGGITQSPKYLFRKEGQNVTLSCEQNLNHDAMYWYRQDPGQGLRLIYYSQIVNDFQKGDIAEGYSVSREKKESFPLTVTSAQKNPTAFYLCASSIRRVRTDTQYFGPGTRLTVL.

J is TRBJ2-7 and V is TRBV6-4, with a possible D match to TRBD1 (6 bases). Germline V gene lookup returns CDR1 MRHNA and CDR2 SNTAGT. CDR3 length: 12 residues. V lost 7 bases to trimming and J lost 3 bases, with 10 bases between them. The CDR3 DNA follows: TGTGCCAGCATGATGACAGGCTACGAGCAGTACTTC. Its protein is CASMMTGYEQYF.

The chain has TRBV3-1 (or the pseudogene TRBV3-2) and TRBJ2-1; the match to TRBD2 covers 7 bases. The germline V gene encodes CDR1 LGHDT and CDR2 YNNKEL (reference sequence). J gave up 10 bases and V 5 bases, and 14 bases lay outside the gene matches. This CDR3 has 15 amino acids. The CDR3 loop is CASSSPGLPPVEQFF. CDR3 DNA sequence: TGTGCCAGCAGCTCTCCGGGACTACCCCCCGTGGAGCAGTTCTTC.

This rearrangement joins TRBV4-1 to TRBJ1-6; 8 nucleotides match TRBD1. CDR3 length equals 18 residues. Germline V lookup: CDR1 MGHRA, CDR2 YSYEKL. Unmatched junction bases numbered 4, after V lost 0 bases and J lost 0 bases. In DNA, the CDR3 is TGCGCCAGCAGCCAAGAGACAGGGGAGAGCTCCTATAATTCACCCCTCCACTTT. This sequence encodes CASSQETGESSYNSPLHF.